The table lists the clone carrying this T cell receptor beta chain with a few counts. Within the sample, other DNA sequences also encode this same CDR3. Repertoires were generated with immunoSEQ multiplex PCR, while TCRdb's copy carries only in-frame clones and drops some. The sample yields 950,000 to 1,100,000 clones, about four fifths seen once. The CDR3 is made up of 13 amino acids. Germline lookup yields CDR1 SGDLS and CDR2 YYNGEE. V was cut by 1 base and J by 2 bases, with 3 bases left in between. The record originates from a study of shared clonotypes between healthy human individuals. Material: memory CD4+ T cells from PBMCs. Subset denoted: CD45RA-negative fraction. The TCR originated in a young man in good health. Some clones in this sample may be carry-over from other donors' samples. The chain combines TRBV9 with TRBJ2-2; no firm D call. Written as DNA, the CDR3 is TGTGCCAGCAGCGTATCTAACACCGGGGAGCTGTTTTTT. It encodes CASSVSNTGELFF.